These 18 T cell receptor beta chains originate from one sample sequenced in a study of blood T cells in healthy people across ages. A sample-barcoded 5' primer and a J-beta primer mix were used in a second PCR of roughly 7 to 11 cycles. TCRdb reanalysed the 5' RACE reads using MiXCR and keeps one entry per CDR3 protein. The sample shows almost 550,000 distinct CDR3 sequences, more than 20% of them seen only once. These records were also assigned to another study, of T cells of mothers and their children.

The specimen sequenced was blood. The receptors here all came from a boy between 10 and 17 years old in good health.

This clonotype showed up many times. J is TRBJ2-5 and V is TRBV27; D may be TRBD1 (5 bases). Trimming cost V 1 base and J 4 bases, with 10 bases left between them. The CDR3 is 14 amino acids. Per the germline V gene, CDR1 is MNHEY and CDR2 is SMNVEV (reference sequence). For the CDR3, the DNA is TGTGCCAGCAGTTTATTGGGGCAGCGAGAGACCCAGTACTTC. Translating gives CASSLLGQRETQYF.

This clonotype was seen more than once but under ten times. This chain connects TRBV4-3 to TRBJ1-1, with D perhaps TRBD1 (6 bases). V lost 4 bases, J lost 1 base, and 13 bases lay in between. CDR1 and CDR2 from the germline V gene are LGHNA and YSLEER. This CDR3 has 15 residues. CDR3 nucleotide sequence: TGCGCCAGCAGCCCTGAACGGGGGGCGAACACTGAAGCTTTCTTT. It yields the protein CASSPERGANTEAFF.

V usage is TRBV12-3 or TRBV12-4 and J usage is TRBJ1-2; 9 nucleotides line up with TRBD1. V lost 3 bases and J lost 5; bases outside the gene matches: 13. The length of the CDR3 is 17 residues. The CDR3: CASSFGSFRDRAYGYTF. The CDR3 coding sequence is TGTGCCAGCAGTTTTGGGAGCTTCCGGGACAGGGCTTATGGCTACACCTTC.

This clonotype has more than one count but fewer than ten. The J gene is TRBJ1-3, the V gene TRBV6-1; D gene uncertain. V lost 0 bases, J lost 1 base, and 7 bases lay in between. Germline V gene sequence: CDR1 MNHNS, CDR2 SASEGT. The CDR3 is made up of 15 amino acids. Here the CDR3 reads CASSEALMSGNTIYF. For the CDR3, the DNA is TGTGCCAGCAGTGAAGCGCTTATGTCTGGAAACACCATATATTTT.

This clonotype came up a few times. V gene TRBV6-5 combines with J gene TRBJ1-2; possibly TRBD1 for D (6 bases). V was trimmed by 6 bases and J by 8 bases, leaving 19 bases between them. Germline V lookup: CDR1 MNHEY, CDR2 SVGAGI. The CDR3 is made up of 14 amino acids. CDR3 amino acids: CASSPEWGARGYTF. The CDR3 coding sequence is TGTGCCAGCAGCCCTGAGTGGGGGGCGCGGGGCTACACCTTC.

The chain combines TRBV21-1 with TRBJ1-3; TRBD1, as called in the table, went unchecked against the DNA. TRBV21-1 constitutes a pseudogene. This CDR3 region has 19 residues. CDR3 amino acids: CASSKTSTGTANSGNTIYF. CDR3 DNA sequence: TGTGCCAGCAGCAAAACCTCTACCGGGACAGCGAACTCTGGAAACACCATATATTTT.

The CDR3 loop is CSVEDLGTGGPETQYF. Here the CDR3 DNA reads TGCAGCGTTGAAGATCTAGGGACAGGGGGCCCCGAGACCCAGTACTTC. The V and J genes are TRBV29-1 and TRBJ2-5, with 12 bases that match TRBD1. The CDR3 has 16 amino acids. Germline CDR1 SQVTM, CDR2 ANQGSEA. J lost 5 bases, V lost 0 bases, and 7 bases had no gene match. The full variable domain, its missing parts supplied by reference TRBV29-1 and TRBJ2-5, is SAVISQKPSRDICQRGTSLTIQCQVDSQVTMMFWYRQQPGQSLTLIATANQGSEATYESGFVIDKFPISRPNLTFSTLTVSNMSPEDSSIYLCSVEDLGTGGPETQYFGPGTRLLVL.

CDR3 amino acids: CASSQSSGSLWEQYF. The CDR3, as DNA: TGCGCCAGCAGCCAGAGTAGCGGGAGTTTGTGGGAGCAGTACTTC. The rearrangement joins TRBV4-1 to TRBJ2-7; 9 nucleotides line up with TRBD2. Germline V CDR1 and CDR2: MGHRA, YSYEKL. The CDR3 has 15 amino acids. Germline trimming cut 3 bases from V and 7 bases from J; bases unmatched to any gene: 10.

This clonotype was observed a handful of times. The chain has TRBV11-2 and TRBJ2-1; 8 bases fit TRBD2. V trimming: 0 bases; J trimming: 7 bases; junction bases outside the gene matches: 14. In germline, CDR1 is SGHAT, CDR2 FQNNGV. This CDR3 comprises 18 residues. This chain's CDR3 is CASSLDVSGVISGNEQFF. CDR3 DNA sequence: TGTGCCAGCAGCTTAGATGTTAGCGGGGTCATCTCGGGAAATGAGCAGTTCTTC.

The CDR3 is CASSRTGVYF. The CDR3 nucleotides are TGTGCCAGCAGCCGGACAGGGGTATATTTT. The J gene is TRBJ1-3, the V gene TRBV12-3 or TRBV12-4; 9 bases fit TRBD1. This CDR3 is 10 amino acids long. The ends lost 6 bases at V and 14 bases at J; junction bases unmatched: 2.

The V call is TRBV6-9, the J call TRBJ2-7; D is ambiguous. This CDR3 region has 12 residues. The V and J ends lost 8 bases and 3 bases respectively, with 11 bases between them. The germline gives CDR1 MNHGY, CDR2 SVAAGI. The CDR3 protein is CASRVGLYEQYF. Here the CDR3 DNA reads TGTGCCAGCCGAGTTGGTCTCTACGAGCAGTACTTC.

In this sample, this clonotype turned up a few times. The genes are TRBV19 and TRBJ1-1; TRBD1 matches 9 bases. V lost 3 bases, J lost 1 base, and 6 bases stayed unmatched. This CDR3 has 16 residues. Germline V lookup: CDR1 LNHDA, CDR2 SQIVND (reference sequence). In DNA, the CDR3 is TGTGCCAGTAGTATCGGGACAGGGAGGGGGAACACTGAAGCTTTCTTT. Translating gives CASSIGTGRGNTEAFF.

As regards this clonotype: An end of the junction does not agree with germline; a read error may underlie this. The genes are TRBV5-1 and TRBJ1-1, with 7 bases matching TRBD1. Germline values: CDR1 SGHRS, CDR2 YFSETQ. There are 14 residues in the CDR3. CDR3 sequence reads: CASRFETGLTEAFF. For the CDR3, the DNA is TGCGCCAGCCGCTTCGAGACAGGGCTGACTGAAGCTTTCTTT.

The CDR3, as DNA: TGTGCCAGCAGCCAAGTGCTGGAAAAACTGTTTTTT. It translates to CASSQVLEKLFF. The chain has TRBV3-1 and TRBJ1-4; no clear D. CDR1 is LGHDT, CDR2 YNNKEL, per germline (reference sequence). Trimming removed 1 base at V and 8 bases at J, with 5 bases between. CDR3 length: 12 residues.

In this sample, this clonotype turned up many times. The rearrangement uses TRBV5-5 and TRBJ2-4; 8 bases are a match to TRBD1. V lost 3 bases to trimming and J lost 1 base; unmatched junction nucleotides: 18. This CDR3 region has 20 residues. Germline values: CDR1 SGHKS, CDR2 YYEKEE (reference sequence). The CDR3 sequence is CASSSSTGVREIMAKNIQYF. The CDR3 DNA sequence: TGTGCCAGCAGCTCTTCGACAGGGGTGAGGGAGATAATGGCCAAAAACATTCAGTACTTC.

This clonotype was detected only a few times. V and J are TRBV3-1 and TRBJ2-1, with D hard to call. Germline V lookup: CDR1 LGHDT, CDR2 YNNKEL (reference sequence). The CDR3 runs 14 residues. Trimming took off 0 bases at V and 6 bases at J, with 9 bases between the two ends. CDR3 sequence reads: CASSQEGQSNEQFF. CDR3 nucleotides: TGTGCCAGCAGCCAAGAAGGGCAGAGCAATGAGCAGTTCTTC.

CDR3 bases: TGTGCCAGCAGCGGACCCGCGACCAGACAGTACTTC. Protein product: CASSGPATRQYF. This chain connects TRBV2 to TRBJ2-7; no definite D call. Per the germline V gene, CDR1 is SNHLY and CDR2 is FYNNEI. The CDR3 contains 12 residues. Trimming removed 6 bases at V and 10 bases at J, with 16 bases between.

The rearrangement links TRBV7-9 to TRBJ2-2; D not certain. The length of the CDR3 is 13 residues. The germline CDR1 and CDR2 sequences are SEHNR and FQNEAQ (reference sequence). V shed 6 bases and J shed 2 bases, with 7 bases lying between them. CDR3 DNA sequence: TGTGCCAGCAGGGGTTTCAACACCGGGGAGCTGTTTTTT. This encodes CASRGFNTGELFF.